Described below is a single T cell receptor beta chain sequence and its context. Its antigen is not known. Drawing of blood for sampling happened at baseline, at cycle 4 day 1, and at cycle 7 day 1. The sample comes from a study of OX40 agonist ivuxolimab in advanced cancers. Study context: Patients receiving dose escalation had hepatocellular carcinoma, melanoma, renal cell or head and neck cancer. Study results and limitations: More expanded clones were seen, on average, in CD8+ T cells than in CD4+.

Germline trimming cut 0 bases from V and 2 bases from J; bases unmatched to any gene: 10. Germline CDR1 SGHDT, CDR2 YYEEEE. The CDR3 has 18 amino acids. Sequencing was performed with immunoSEQ multiplex PCR; in TCRdb, only in-frame clones are kept and a portion is missing. This sample yields approximately 50,000 clones, of which about four fifths are seen a single time; 0.5% to 0.7% belongs to the top ten. The V call is TRBV5-6, the J call TRBJ2-1; 8 nucleotides agree with TRBD2. Sequencing was performed on CD4+ or CD8+ T cells sorted from blood, taken in a trial of the OX40 agonist ivuxolimab. This receptor was taken from an adult with an advanced solid tumor such as melanoma, head and neck, liver or kidney cancer. CDR3 residues: CASSLETRSGSAYNEQFF. The DNA of the CDR3 is TGTGCCAGCAGCTTGGAGACAAGGAGCGGGAGCGCCTACAATGAGCAGTTCTTC.